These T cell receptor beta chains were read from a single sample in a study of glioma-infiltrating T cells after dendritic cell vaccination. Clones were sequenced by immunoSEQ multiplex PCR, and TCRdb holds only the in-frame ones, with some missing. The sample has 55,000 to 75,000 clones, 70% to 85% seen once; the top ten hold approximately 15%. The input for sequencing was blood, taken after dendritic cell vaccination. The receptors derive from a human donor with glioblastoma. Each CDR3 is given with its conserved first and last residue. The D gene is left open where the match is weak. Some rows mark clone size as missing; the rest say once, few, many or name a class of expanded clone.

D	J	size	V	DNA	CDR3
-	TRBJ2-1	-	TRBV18	TGTGCCAGCTCCCCTCAAGGGGGGGACTACAATGAGCAGTTCTTC	CASSPQGGDYNEQFF
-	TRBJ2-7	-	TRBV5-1	TGCGCCAGCAGCTTGGGACGGGATGCTAATGGCGAGCAGTACTTC	CASSLGRDANGEQYF
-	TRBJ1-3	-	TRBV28	TGTGCCAGCAGTTTACAGGGAAGAAACACCATATATTTT	CASSLQGRNTIYF
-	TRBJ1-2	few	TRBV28	TGTGCCATGGGCAGTCCTAACTATGGCTACACCTTC	CAMGSPNYGYTF
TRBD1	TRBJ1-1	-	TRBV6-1	TGTGCCAGCACCCAGGGGGCGCGGATCAACACTGAAGCTTTCTTT	CASTQGARINTEAFF
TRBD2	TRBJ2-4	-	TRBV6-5	TGTGCCAGCAGTTACTCGATTGCTAGCGGGGGAAACATTCAGTACTTC	CASSYSIASGGNIQYF
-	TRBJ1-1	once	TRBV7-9	TGTGCCAGCAGCTACTCGCCAAACACTGAAGCTTTCTTT	CASSYSPNTEAFF
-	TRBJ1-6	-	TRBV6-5	TGTGCCAGCAGTCGGGATTCACCCCTCCACTTT	CASSRDSPLHF
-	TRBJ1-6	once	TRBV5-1	TGCGCCAGCACCACCACCGGGGTTTATAATTCACCCCTCCACTTT	CASTTTGVYNSPLHF
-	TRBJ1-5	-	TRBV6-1	TGTGCCAGCAGTGCAAGGGGCCGGCAGCCCCAGCATTTT	CASSARGRQPQHF
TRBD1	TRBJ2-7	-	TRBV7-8	TGTGCCAGCAGCTCACCGGGACAGGGGACCATCGCGCAGTACTTC	CASSSPGQGTIAQYF
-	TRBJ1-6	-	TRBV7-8	TGTGCCAGCAGCTTTGGAATAGGGAGCTCCTATAATTCACCCCTCCACTTT	CASSFGIGSSYNSPLHF
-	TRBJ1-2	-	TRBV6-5	TGTGCCAGCAGTTACTACCCGAACAGGGGCTACACCTTC	CASSYYPNRGYTF
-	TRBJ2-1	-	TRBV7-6	TGTGCCAGCAGCTTAGTATTGGACAGAGAGCAGTTCTTC	CASSLVLDREQFF
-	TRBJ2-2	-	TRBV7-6	TGTGCCAGCAGCTTAGGAGGGTGGGGCACCGGGGAGCTGTTTTTT	CASSLGGWGTGELFF
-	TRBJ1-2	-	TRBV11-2	TGTGCCAGCAGCTTAGTCAGGTCCTATGGCTACACCTTC	CASSLVRSYGYTF
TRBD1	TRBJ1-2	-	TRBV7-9	TGTGCCAGCAGCTTAGAGGGGGCTCCGGGCTATGGCTACACCTTC	CASSLEGAPGYGYTF
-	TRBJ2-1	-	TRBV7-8	TGTGCCAGCAGCTTTAGCTTTAACTCCTACAATGAGCAGTTCTTC	CASSFSFNSYNEQFF
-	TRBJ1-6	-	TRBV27	TGTGCCAGCACCGAGTTTAGTAACGGGAATTCACCCCTCCACTTT	CASTEFSNGNSPLHF
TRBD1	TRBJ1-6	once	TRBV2	TGTGCCAGCAGTGGACAGGGGAGCTCCTATAATTCACCCCTCCACTTT	CASSGQGSSYNSPLHF
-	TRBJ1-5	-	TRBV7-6	TGTGCCAGCAGCTTGGGGGGGAGCAATCGGCCCCAGCATTTT	CASSLGGSNRPQHF
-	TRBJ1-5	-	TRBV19	TGTGCCAGTAGTTTGTTCGGGGCGGCGGGGCAGCCCCAGCATTTT	CASSLFGAAGQPQHF
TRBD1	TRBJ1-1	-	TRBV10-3	TGTGCCATCAGGGCCAGACGGGACAGGGGGCTTATGAACACTGAAGCTTTCTTT	CAIRARRDRGLMNTEAFF
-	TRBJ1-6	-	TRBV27	TGTGCCAGCAGTCTCTTTAGCTCCTATAATTCACCCCTCCACTTT	CASSLFSSYNSPLHF
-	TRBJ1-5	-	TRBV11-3	TGTGCCAGCAGCATTCGACACCTCAATCAGCCCCAGCATTTT	CASSIRHLNQPQHF
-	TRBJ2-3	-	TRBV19	TGTGCCAGTAGTACGCTACAGGGTTCAGATACGCAGTATTTT	CASSTLQGSDTQYF
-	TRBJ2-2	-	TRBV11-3	TGTGCCAGCAGCTTAGGGCAGGCTGGCGGGGAGCTGTTTTTT	CASSLGQAGGELFF
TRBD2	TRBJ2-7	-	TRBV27	TGTGCCAGCAGTTTATCGGGCGGGGGGTCCGAGCAGTACTTC	CASSLSGGGSEQYF
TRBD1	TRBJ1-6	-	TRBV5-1	TGCGCCAGCAGACCTGGACAGGGAGTTAATTCACCCCTCCACTTT	CASRPGQGVNSPLHF
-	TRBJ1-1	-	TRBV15	TGTGCCACCAGCAGAGAGATGGGGAGGGAAGCTTTCTTT	CATSREMGREAFF
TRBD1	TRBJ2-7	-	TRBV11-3	TGTGCCAGCAGCCACGACAGGGGTTGGTACGAGCAGTACTTC	CASSHDRGWYEQYF
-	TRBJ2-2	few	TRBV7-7	TGTGCTAGCAGCCCGGGGAGGAACGGGGAGCTGTTTTTT	CASSPGRNGELFF
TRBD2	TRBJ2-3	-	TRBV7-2	TGTGCCAGCAGCTCGACTAGCGGGGGGGCCTTGTATTTT	CASSSTSGGALYF
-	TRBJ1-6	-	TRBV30	TGTGCCTGGACCCAGCTGGGAGGACGGGATAATTCACCCCTCCACTTT	CAWTQLGGRDNSPLHF
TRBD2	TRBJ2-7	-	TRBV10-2	TGCGCCAGCAGATTGACTAGCTCAAGGTTCTACGAGCAGTACTTC	CASRLTSSRFYEQYF
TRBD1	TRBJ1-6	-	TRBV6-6	TGTGCCAGCAGTTACTCGCCAGGGGGCTCTTCACCCCTCCACTTT	CASSYSPGGSSPLHF
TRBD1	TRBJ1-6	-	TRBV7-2	TGTGCCAGCAGTCAACAGGGGCGGGATTCACCCCTCCACTTT	CASSQQGRDSPLHF
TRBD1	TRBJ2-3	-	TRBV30	TGTGCCTGGAATAGACAGGGGGCTTGGACAGATACGCAGTATTTT	CAWNRQGAWTDTQYF